These 16 T cell receptor beta chains were sequenced from one sample in a study of T cell responses to AZD1222 COVID-19 vaccine. The data were produced by immunoSEQ multiplex PCR, yet TCRdb's version contains in-frame clones alone and is incomplete. This table has roughly 180,000 clones, about nine tenths appearing once. The sample in question was peripheral blood, obtained on day 0 of MenACWY control vaccination. These TCRs come from an adult in good health.

The CDR3 sequence: CASSLTAAYGYTF. The CDR3 DNA follows: TGTGCCAGCAGTTTAACGGCAGCCTATGGCTACACCTTC. The chain carries TRBV28 and TRBJ1-2; D is ambiguous. With 2 bases removed from V and 4 bases from J, the gap between germline ends came to 8 bases. Germline CDR1 MDHEN, CDR2 SYDVKM. The CDR3 covers 13 residues.

This sequence joins TRBV10-3 and TRBJ1-2; D is unclear. V dropped 2 bases and J dropped 4 bases, with 14 bases sitting between them. This CDR3 has 15 residues. Germline V lookup: CDR1 ENHRY, CDR2 SYGVKD. The DNA for the CDR3 is TGTGCCATCAGTGAGGCGAACAGACCCTTCTATGGCTACACCTTC. Its translation: CAISEANRPFYGYTF.

This clone has only one observation. The V call is TRBV7-9, the J call TRBJ2-1, with 7 bases fitting TRBD2. CDR1 and CDR2 (germline): SEHNR, FQNEAQ (reference sequence). After removal of 1 base from V and 8 bases from J, the junction contained 8 bases not matched to a gene. The CDR3 runs to 15 residues. For the CDR3, the DNA is TGTGCCAGCAGCTTAGGGACTAGTAATCGCGATGAGCAGTTCTTC. Translation: CASSLGTSNRDEQFF. The full variable domain, in which reference TRBV7-9 and TRBJ2-1 provide the parts outside the CDR3, is DTGVSQNPRHKITKRGQNVTFRCDPISEHNRLYWYRQTLGQGPEFLTYFQNEAQLEKSRLLSDRFSAERPKGSFSTLEIQRTEQGDSAMYLCASSLGTSNRDEQFFGPGTRLTVL.

The V gene is TRBV7-2, the J gene TRBJ1-1, with TRBD1 matching 7 bases. The CDR3 is 16 amino acids. V trimming: 2 bases; J trimming: 5 bases; junction bases outside the gene matches: 11. CDR1 is SGHTA, CDR2 FQGNSA, per germline. The CDR3 region is CASSLSGGARGTEAFF. For the CDR3, the DNA is TGTGCCAGCAGCTTATCTGGGGGGGCCAGGGGGACTGAAGCTTTCTTT.

The chain recombines TRBV28 with TRBJ2-2, with TRBD1 matching over 8 bases. The germline gives CDR1 MDHEN, CDR2 SYDVKM. The V segment lost 6 bases and the J segment 3 bases; nucleotides outside the gene matches: 9. This CDR3 has 16 residues. CDR3 nucleotide sequence: TGTGCCAGCAGCAACAGACAGGGGAAGGACACCGGGGAGCTGTTTTTT. This translates into CASSNRQGKDTGELFF. The full variable domain, completed using reference TRBV28 and TRBJ2-2, is DVKVTQSSRYLVKRTGEKVFLECVQDMDHENMFWYRQDPGLGLRLIYFSYDVKMKEKGDIPEGYSVSREKKERFSLILESASTNQTSMYLCASSNRQGKDTGELFFGEGSRLTVL.

The CDR3 loop is CASIPGGRGPLYMNYTF. The CDR3 region has the DNA TGTGCCAGTATCCCCGGAGGGCGCGGTCCCCTCTATATGAATTACACCTTC. The chain recombines TRBV19 with TRBJ1-2; D gene ambiguous. The CDR3 has 17 amino acids. The germline gives CDR1 LNHDA, CDR2 SQIVND (reference sequence). V was trimmed by 7 bases and J by 11 bases, leaving 32 bases between them.

This clone has only one observation. The chain's CDR3 is CASSLDATQPQHF. CDR3 coding DNA: TGTGCCAGCAGTTTGGACGCGACCCAGCCCCAGCATTTT. The chain is built from TRBV6-5 and TRBJ1-5; D unresolved. Germline V lookup: CDR1 MNHEY, CDR2 SVGAGI. Trimming cost V 4 bases and J 7 bases, with 11 bases left between them. The CDR3 runs to 13 residues.

The V gene is TRBV27, the J gene TRBJ1-4; TRBD1 aligns across 9 bases. The ends lost 5 bases at V and 8 bases at J; junction bases unmatched: 6. Germline V CDR1 and CDR2: MNHEY, SMNVEV (reference sequence). This CDR3 is built from 14 residues. CDR3 nucleotide sequence: TGTGCCAGCAGTCTGGGACAGGGAGGAGAAAAACTGTTTTTT. As protein: CASSLGQGGEKLFF.

The rearrangement links TRBV7-6 to TRBJ2-7; no firm D call. CDR3 length: 13 residues. Per germline, CDR1 SGHVS and CDR2 FNYEAQ. The ends were cut back, 6 bases at V and 6 bases at J, with 15 bases in the middle. CDR3 protein: CASSQATMGEQYF. The CDR3 DNA reads as TGTGCCAGCAGTCAGGCGACAATGGGCGAGCAGTACTTC.

This rearrangement joins TRBV6-1 to TRBJ2-7; D may be TRBD1 (6 bases). The CDR3 covers 16 residues. V shed 4 bases and J shed 1 base, with 17 bases lying between them. The germline V gene encodes CDR1 MNHNS and CDR2 SASEGT. The CDR3 DNA is TGTGCCAGCAGTGGATACACACAGGGATTATCCTACGAGCAGTACTTC. Its translation is CASSGYTQGLSYEQYF.

By share, this clone ranks as medium-sized. This rearrangement joins TRBV5-1 to TRBJ2-3, with D tentatively TRBD1 (5 bases). This CDR3 is 16 amino acids long. Germline V lookup: CDR1 SGHRS, CDR2 YFSETQ. V gave up 0 bases and J gave up 0 bases, with 11 bases separating them. CDR3 amino acids: CASSLAVDKSTDTQYF. CDR3 sequence (DNA): TGCGCCAGCAGCTTGGCCGTGGACAAAAGCACAGATACGCAGTATTTT.

The chain has TRBV7-2 and TRBJ2-7; D may be TRBD1 or TRBD2 (6 bases each). The V gene lost 4 bases and the J gene lost 3 bases, with 16 bases spanning the gap. This CDR3 has 15 residues. Germline values: CDR1 SGHTA, CDR2 FQGNSA. The CDR3 loop is CASSSGGPLSYEQYF. As DNA, the CDR3 is TGTGCCAGCAGCTCCGGGGGCCCCCTCAGCTACGAGCAGTACTTC.

The chain has TRBV11-2 and TRBJ1-3; no reliable D call. CDR3 length: 13 amino acids. V lost 5 bases and J 1 base, leaving 6 bases between the germline ends. CDR1 is SGHAT, CDR2 FQNNGV, per germline. The CDR3 loop is CASSPASGNTIYF. The CDR3 region has the DNA TGTGCCAGCAGCCCAGCATCTGGAAACACCATATATTTT.

This chain uses TRBV5-1 with TRBJ2-7, with D possibly TRBD2 on 6 matching bases. Germline assignment: CDR1 SGHRS and CDR2 YFSETQ. With 7 bases removed from V and 5 bases from J, the gap between germline ends came to 25 bases. The CDR3 runs to 16 residues. The CDR3 is CASGSGLNSFRDEQYF. The CDR3 coding sequence is TGCGCCAGCGGATCGGGACTCAACTCTTTTAGGGACGAGCAGTACTTC.

This clone was seen just once. The chain joins TRBV4-2 to TRBJ2-1; TRBD2 aligns across 15 bases. The CDR3 is 21 residues long. Germline values: CDR1 LGHNA, CDR2 YNFKEQ. With V trimmed by 0 bases and J by 0 bases, 9 bases remained unmatched. The CDR3 region is CASSQDPRTSGGVSSYNEQFF. The CDR3 bases are TGTGCCAGCAGCCAAGATCCCCGGACTAGCGGGGGGGTGAGCTCCTACAATGAGCAGTTCTTC.

The chain couples TRBV3-1 (or the pseudogene TRBV3-2) to TRBJ1-5; TRBD1 might be the D (6 bases). V shed 5 bases and J shed 5 bases, with 13 bases lying between them. Germline lookup yields CDR1 LGHDT and CDR2 YNNKEL (reference sequence). The CDR3 spans 14 residues. CDR3 loop: CASSNHKGDQPQHF. As DNA, the CDR3 is TGTGCCAGCAGCAACCATAAGGGGGATCAGCCCCAGCATTTT.